The rows below give T cell receptor beta chains drawn from one sample of a study of shared clonotypes between healthy human individuals. Repertoires were generated with immunoSEQ multiplex PCR, while TCRdb's copy carries only in-frame clones and drops some. The data show about 2.1 million clones, 90% to 95% seen once. The sample comprised naive CD8+ T cells from PBMCs. Receptors were obtained from a man in his late teens or twenties in good health. Some clones in this sample may be carry-over from other donors' samples. Each CDR3 is given with its conserved first and last residue. D genes are given only for firm matches.

>TRBV14|TRBJ2-1|TRBD2
CASSQDLTSGRVPYNEQFF
TGTGCCAGCAGCCAAGATCTGACTAGCGGGAGGGTCCCCTACAATGAGCAGTTCTTC
>TRBV18|TRBJ2-5|.
CASSPTRGPQETQYF
TGTGCCAGCTCACCGACAAGGGGCCCCCAAGAGACCCAGTACTTC
>TRBV28|TRBJ2-2|.
CATKVSPPTGELFF
TGTGCCACCAAGGTATCCCCACCAACCGGGGAGCTGTTTTTT
>TRBV4-3|TRBJ1-5|.
CASSQDRVINQPQHF
TGCGCCAGCAGCCAAGACAGGGTAATCAATCAGCCCCAGCATTTT
>TRBV27|TRBJ2-7|.
CASSLSASYEQYF
TGTGCCAGCAGTTTATCGGCAAGCTACGAGCAGTACTTC
>TRBV14|TRBJ2-1|.
CASSHSREQFF
TGTGCCAGCAGCCATAGCCGGGAGCAGTTCTTC
>TRBV28|TRBJ1-4|.
CASSLPLGANEKLFF
TGTGCCAGCAGTTTACCACTTGGGGCTAATGAAAAACTGTTTTTT
>TRBV7-8|TRBJ2-1|TRBD1
CASSPWTGQNEQFF
TGTGCCAGCAGCCCGTGGACAGGGCAAAATGAGCAGTTCTTC
>TRBV4-2|TRBJ2-7|.
CASSQELHYEQYF
TGTGCCAGCAGCCAAGAGCTCCACTACGAGCAGTACTTC
>TRBV5-1|TRBJ2-7|TRBD2
CASSLGASGRGEQYF
TGCGCCAGCAGCCTGGGAGCTAGCGGGAGGGGCGAGCAGTACTTC
>TRBV9|TRBJ2-1|TRBD2
CASSVEVTTSGPYNEQFF
TGTGCCAGCAGCGTCGAAGTCACCACTAGCGGGCCTTACAATGAGCAGTTCTTC
>TRBV7-9|TRBJ2-7|.
CASSLSQGRSYEQYF
TGTGCCAGCAGCTTAAGCCAGGGCCGCTCCTACGAGCAGTACTTC